This T cell receptor beta chain originates from a study of OX40 agonist ivuxolimab in advanced cancers. Only in-frame clones appear in the TCRdb table, and some are missing; sequencing was by immunoSEQ multiplex PCR. The sample contains under 70,000 clones, more than 75% of which appear only once. CDR1 SNHLY and CDR2 FYNNEI come from the germline V gene. Trimming shortened V by 5 bases and J by 4 bases, and 27 bases separated the two germline ends. This CDR3 region has 19 residues. The receptor was derived from an adult with an advanced solid tumor such as melanoma, head and neck, liver or kidney cancer. The chain has TRBV2 and TRBJ2-1; a weak D match, TRBD2 (8 bases). The specimen comprised CD4+ or CD8+ T cells sorted from blood, sampled in a trial of the OX40 agonist ivuxolimab. CDR3 sequence: CASSSATSGNSGGYNEQFF. CDR3 coding DNA: TGTGCCAGCAGTTCAGCCACTAGCGGAAACTCAGGGGGATACAATGAGCAGTTCTTC.